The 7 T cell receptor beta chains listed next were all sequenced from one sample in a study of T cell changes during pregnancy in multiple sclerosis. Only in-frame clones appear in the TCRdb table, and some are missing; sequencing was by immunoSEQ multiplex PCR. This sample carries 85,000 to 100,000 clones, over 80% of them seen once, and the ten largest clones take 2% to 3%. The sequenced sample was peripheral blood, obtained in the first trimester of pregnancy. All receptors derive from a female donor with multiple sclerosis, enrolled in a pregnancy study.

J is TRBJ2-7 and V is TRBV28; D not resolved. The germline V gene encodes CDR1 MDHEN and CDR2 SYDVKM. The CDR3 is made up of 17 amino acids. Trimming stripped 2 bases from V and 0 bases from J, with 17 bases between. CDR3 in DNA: TGTGCCAGCAGTTTAATCCCAGGCAAAACCTACTCCTACGAGCAGTACTTC. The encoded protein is CASSLIPGKTYSYEQYF.

CDR3 sequence: CASSLTGTEAFF. The CDR3 coding sequence is TGTGCCAGCAGTTTAACGGGTACTGAAGCTTTCTTT. The rearrangement joins TRBV6-6 to TRBJ1-1, with D unresolved. The CDR3 consists of 12 residues. The V end was cut by 4 bases, the J end by 5 bases, with 8 bases between. CDR1 is MNHNY, CDR2 SVGAGI, per germline (reference sequence).

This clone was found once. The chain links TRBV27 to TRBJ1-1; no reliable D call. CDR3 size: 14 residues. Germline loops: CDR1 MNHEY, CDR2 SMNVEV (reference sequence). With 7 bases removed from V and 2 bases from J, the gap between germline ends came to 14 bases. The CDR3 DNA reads TGTGCCAGCAACAAAGGACTGTCTAACACTGAAGCTTTCTTT. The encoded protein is CASNKGLSNTEAFF.

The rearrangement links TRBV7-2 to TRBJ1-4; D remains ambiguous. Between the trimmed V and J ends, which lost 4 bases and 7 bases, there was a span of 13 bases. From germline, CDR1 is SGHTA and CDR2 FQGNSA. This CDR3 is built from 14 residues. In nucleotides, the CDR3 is TGTGCCAGCAGCTACCCGAAAGACTTTGAAAAACTGTTTTTT. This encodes CASSYPKDFEKLFF.

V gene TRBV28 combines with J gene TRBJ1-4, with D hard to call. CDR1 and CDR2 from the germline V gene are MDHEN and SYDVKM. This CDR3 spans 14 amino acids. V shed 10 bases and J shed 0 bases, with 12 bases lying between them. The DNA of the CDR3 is TGTGCCACTAAGGACGGGGCAACTAATGAAAAACTGTTTTTT. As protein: CATKDGATNEKLFF.

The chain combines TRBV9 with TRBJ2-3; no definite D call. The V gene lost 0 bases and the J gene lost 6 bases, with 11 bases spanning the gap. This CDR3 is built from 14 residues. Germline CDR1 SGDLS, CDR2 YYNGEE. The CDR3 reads CASSVEQVGDTQYF. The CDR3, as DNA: TGTGCCAGCAGCGTAGAACAAGTTGGCGATACGCAGTATTTT.

This CDR3 is CASSLSVSNQPQHF. CDR3 nucleotides: TGTGCCAGTAGCCTCTCGGTCAGCAATCAGCCCCAGCATTTT. The chain couples TRBV19 to TRBJ1-5; D not certain. Trimming removed 6 bases from V and 1 base from J, with 10 bases in between. This CDR3 has 14 amino acids. Per germline, CDR1 LNHDA and CDR2 SQIVND (reference sequence). The entire variable domain, with the rest obtained from reference TRBV19 and TRBJ1-5, is as follows: DGGITQSPKYLFRKEGQNVTLSCEQNLNHDAMYWYRQDPGQGLRLIYYSQIVNDFQKGDIAEGYSVSREKKESFPLTVTSAQKNPTAFYLCASSLSVSNQPQHFGDGTRLSIL.